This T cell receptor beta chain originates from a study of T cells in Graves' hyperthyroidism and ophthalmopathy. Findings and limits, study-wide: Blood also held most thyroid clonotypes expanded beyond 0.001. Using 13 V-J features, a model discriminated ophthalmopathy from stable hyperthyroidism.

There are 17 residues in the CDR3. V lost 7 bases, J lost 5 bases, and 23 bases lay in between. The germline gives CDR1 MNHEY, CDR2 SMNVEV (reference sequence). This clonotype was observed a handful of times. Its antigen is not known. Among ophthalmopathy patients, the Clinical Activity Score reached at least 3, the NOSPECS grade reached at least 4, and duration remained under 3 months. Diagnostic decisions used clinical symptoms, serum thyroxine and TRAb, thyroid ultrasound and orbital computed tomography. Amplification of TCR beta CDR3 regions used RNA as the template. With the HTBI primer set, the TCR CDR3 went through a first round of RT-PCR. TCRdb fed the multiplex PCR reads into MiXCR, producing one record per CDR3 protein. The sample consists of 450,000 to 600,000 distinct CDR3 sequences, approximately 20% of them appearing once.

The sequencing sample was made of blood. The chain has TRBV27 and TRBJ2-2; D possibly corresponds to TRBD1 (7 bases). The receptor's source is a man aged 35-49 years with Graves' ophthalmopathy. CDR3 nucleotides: TGTGCCAGCAACCCCCAGATCAGACAGGGAGGTACCGGGGAGCTGTTTTTT. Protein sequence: CASNPQIRQGGTGELFF.